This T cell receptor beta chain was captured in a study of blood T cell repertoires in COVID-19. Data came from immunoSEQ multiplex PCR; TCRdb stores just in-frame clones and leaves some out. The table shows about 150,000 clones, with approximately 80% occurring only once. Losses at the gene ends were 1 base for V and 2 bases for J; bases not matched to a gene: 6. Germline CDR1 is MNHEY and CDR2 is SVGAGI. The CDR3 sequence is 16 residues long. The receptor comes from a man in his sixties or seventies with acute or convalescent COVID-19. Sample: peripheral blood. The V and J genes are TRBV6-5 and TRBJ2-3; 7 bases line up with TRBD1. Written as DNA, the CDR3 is TGTGCCAGCAGTTACTGGGGGCAGGGGGACACAGATACGCAGTATTTT. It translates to CASSYWGQGDTDTQYF.